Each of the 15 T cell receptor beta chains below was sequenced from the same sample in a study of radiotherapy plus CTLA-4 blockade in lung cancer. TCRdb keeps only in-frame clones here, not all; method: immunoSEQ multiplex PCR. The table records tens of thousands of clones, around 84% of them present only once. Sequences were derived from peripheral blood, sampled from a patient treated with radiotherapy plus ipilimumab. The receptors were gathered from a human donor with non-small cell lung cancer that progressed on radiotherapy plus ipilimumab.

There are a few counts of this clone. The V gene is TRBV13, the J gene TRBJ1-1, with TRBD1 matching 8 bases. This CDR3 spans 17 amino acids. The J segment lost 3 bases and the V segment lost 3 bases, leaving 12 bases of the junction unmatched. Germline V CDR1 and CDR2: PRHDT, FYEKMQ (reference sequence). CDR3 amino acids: CASSFHSGQGRYTEAFF. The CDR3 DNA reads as TGTGCCAGCAGCTTCCATTCCGGACAGGGAAGATACACTGAAGCTTTCTTT.

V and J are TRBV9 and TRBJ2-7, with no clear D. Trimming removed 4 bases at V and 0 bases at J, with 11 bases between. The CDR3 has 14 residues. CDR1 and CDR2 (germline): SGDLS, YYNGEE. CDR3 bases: TGTGCCAGCAGCCCGACGACGGCCTCCTACGAGCAGTACTTC. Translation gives CASSPTTASYEQYF.

The CDR3 DNA reads TGCAGCGTTAGCAGGGTGGAGACTGAAGCTTTCTTT. Protein product: CSVSRVETEAFF. The rearrangement joins TRBV29-1 to TRBJ1-1; D perhaps matches TRBD1 (5 bases). Germline-derived CDR1 and CDR2 are SQVTM and ANQGSEA. The CDR3 has 12 amino acids. V lost 5 bases and J lost 5, with 12 bases in between. The variable domain in full, completed from reference TRBV29-1 and TRBJ1-1, reads SAVISQKPSRDICQRGTSLTIQCQVDSQVTMMFWYRQQPGQSLTLIATANQGSEATYESGFVIDKFPISRPNLTFSTLTVSNMSPEDSSIYLCSVSRVETEAFFGQGTRLTVV.

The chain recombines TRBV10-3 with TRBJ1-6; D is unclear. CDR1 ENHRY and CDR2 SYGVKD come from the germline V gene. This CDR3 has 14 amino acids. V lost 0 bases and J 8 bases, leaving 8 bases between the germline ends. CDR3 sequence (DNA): TGTGCCATCAGTGAGTCAAACGGTTATTCACCCCTCCACTTT. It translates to CAISESNGYSPLHF.

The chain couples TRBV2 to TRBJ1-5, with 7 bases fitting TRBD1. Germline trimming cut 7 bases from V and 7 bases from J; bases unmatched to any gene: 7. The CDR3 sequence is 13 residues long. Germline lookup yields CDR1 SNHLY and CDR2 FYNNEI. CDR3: CASIEGAGQPQHF. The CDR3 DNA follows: TGTGCCAGCATCGAGGGGGCCGGGCAGCCCCAGCATTTT. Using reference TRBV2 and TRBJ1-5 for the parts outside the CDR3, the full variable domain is EPEVTQTPSHQVTQMGQEVILRCVPISNHLYFYWYRQILGQKVEFLVSFYNNEISEKSEIFDDQFSVERPDGSNFTLKIRSTKLEDSAMYFCASIEGAGQPQHFGDGTRLSIL.

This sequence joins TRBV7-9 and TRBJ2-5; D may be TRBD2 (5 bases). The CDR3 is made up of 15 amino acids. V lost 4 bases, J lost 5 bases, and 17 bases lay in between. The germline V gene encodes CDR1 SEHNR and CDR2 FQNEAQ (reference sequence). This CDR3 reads CASSSQRALGETQYF. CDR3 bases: TGTGCCAGCAGCTCCCAGAGGGCCCTAGGGGAGACCCAGTACTTC. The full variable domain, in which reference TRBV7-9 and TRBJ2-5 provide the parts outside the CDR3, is DTGVSQNPRHKITKRGQNVTFRCDPISEHNRLYWYRQTLGQGPEFLTYFQNEAQLEKSRLLSDRFSAERPKGSFSTLEIQRTEQGDSAMYLCASSSQRALGETQYFGPGTRLLVL.

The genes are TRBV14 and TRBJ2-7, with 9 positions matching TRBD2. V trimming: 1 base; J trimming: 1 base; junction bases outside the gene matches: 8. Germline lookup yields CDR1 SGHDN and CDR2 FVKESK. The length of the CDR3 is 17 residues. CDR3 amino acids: CASSQAAGGFGSYEQYF. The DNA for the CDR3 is TGTGCCAGCAGCCAAGCAGCGGGAGGTTTCGGGTCCTACGAGCAGTACTTC.

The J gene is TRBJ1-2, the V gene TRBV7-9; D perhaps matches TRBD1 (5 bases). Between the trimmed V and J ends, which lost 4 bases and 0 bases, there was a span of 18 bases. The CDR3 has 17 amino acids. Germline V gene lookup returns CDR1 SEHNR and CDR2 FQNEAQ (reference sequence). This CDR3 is CASSSDSPIGANYGYTF. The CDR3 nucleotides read TGTGCCAGCAGCTCAGATTCCCCCATAGGGGCTAACTATGGCTACACCTTC.

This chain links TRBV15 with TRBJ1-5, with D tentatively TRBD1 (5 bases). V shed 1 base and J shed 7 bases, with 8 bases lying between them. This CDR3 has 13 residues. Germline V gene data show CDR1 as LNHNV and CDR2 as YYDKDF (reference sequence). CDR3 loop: CATSRGTWQPQHF. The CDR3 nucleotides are TGTGCCACCAGCAGAGGGACATGGCAGCCCCAGCATTTT.

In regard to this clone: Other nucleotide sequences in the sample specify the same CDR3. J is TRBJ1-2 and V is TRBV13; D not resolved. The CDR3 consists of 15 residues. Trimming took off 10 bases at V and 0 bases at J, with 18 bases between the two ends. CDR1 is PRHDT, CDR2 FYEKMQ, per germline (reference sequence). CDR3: CATGLAPYTNYGYTF. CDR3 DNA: TGTGCCACCGGGCTAGCCCCCTACACTAACTATGGCTACACCTTC.

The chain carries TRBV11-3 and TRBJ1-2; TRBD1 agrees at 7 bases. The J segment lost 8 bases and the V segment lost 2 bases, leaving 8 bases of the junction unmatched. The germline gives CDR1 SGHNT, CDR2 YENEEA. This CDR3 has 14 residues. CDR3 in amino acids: CASSLPGQQEGYTF. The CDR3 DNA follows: TGTGCCAGCAGCTTACCGGGACAGCAGGAGGGCTACACCTTC. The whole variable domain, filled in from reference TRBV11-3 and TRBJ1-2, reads EAGVVQSPRYKIIEKKQPVAFWCNPISGHNTLYWYLQNLGQGPELLIRYENEEAVDDSQLPKDRFSAERLKGVDSTLKIQPAELGDSAVYLCASSLPGQQEGYTFGSGTRLTVV.

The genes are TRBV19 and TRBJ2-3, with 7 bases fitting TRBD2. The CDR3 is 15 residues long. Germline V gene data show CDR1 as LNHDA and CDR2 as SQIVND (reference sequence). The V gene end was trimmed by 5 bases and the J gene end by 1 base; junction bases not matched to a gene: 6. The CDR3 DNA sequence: TGTGCCAGTAGTCCGCGGGAGAGGGGCACAGATACGCAGTATTTT. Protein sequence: CASSPRERGTDTQYF.

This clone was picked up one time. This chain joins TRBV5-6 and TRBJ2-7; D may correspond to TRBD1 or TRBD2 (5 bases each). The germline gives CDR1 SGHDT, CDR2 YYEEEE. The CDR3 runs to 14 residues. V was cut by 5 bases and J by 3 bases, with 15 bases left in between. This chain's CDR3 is CASSHGTRSYEQYF. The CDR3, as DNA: TGTGCCAGCAGTCACGGGACCCGGAGCTACGAGCAGTACTTC.

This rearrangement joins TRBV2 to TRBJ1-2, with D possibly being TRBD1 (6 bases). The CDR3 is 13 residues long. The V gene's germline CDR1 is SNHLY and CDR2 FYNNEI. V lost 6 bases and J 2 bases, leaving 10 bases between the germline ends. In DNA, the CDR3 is TGTGCCAGCAGACTAACAGGGAACTATGGCTACACCTTC. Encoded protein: CASRLTGNYGYTF.

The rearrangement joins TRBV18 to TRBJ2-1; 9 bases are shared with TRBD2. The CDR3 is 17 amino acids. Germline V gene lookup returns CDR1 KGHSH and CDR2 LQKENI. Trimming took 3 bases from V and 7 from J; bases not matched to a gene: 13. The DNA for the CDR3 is TGTGCCAGCTCACCCGGACATTTGCTAGCGGGAAGGAATGAGCAGTTCTTC. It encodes CASSPGHLLAGRNEQFF.